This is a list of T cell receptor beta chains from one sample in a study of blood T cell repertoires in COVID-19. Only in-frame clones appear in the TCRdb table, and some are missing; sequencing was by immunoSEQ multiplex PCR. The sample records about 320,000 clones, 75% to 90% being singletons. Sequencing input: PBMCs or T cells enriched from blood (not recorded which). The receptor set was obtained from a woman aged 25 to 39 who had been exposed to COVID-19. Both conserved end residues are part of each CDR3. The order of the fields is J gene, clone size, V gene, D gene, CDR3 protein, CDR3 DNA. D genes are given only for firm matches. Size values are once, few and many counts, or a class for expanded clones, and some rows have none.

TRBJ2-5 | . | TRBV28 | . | CASSLPAGPETQYF | TGTGCCAGCAGTTTACCAGCGGGCCCAGAGACCCAGTACTTC
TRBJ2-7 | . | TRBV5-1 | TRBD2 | CASSLGGSKHEQYF | TGCGCCAGCAGCTTGGGCGGGAGTAAGCACGAGCAGTACTTC
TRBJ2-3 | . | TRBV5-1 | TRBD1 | CASNPGQGTDTQYF | TGCGCCAGCAACCCAGGACAGGGTACAGATACGCAGTATTTT
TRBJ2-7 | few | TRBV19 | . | CASTSNGGPVNYEQYF | TGTGCCAGTACCTCCAACGGGGGGCCCGTCAACTACGAGCAGTACTTC
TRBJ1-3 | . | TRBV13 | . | CASSQGLKGNTIYF | TGTGCCAGCAGTCAGGGGCTGAAAGGAAACACCATATATTTT
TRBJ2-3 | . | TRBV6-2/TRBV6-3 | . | CASSPGSSYTDTQYF | TGTGCCAGCAGTCCAGGGTCTTCATACACAGATACGCAGTATTTT
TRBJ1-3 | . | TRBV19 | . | CASSFDSRIHSGNTIYF | TGTGCCAGTAGTTTCGACAGCAGGATCCACTCTGGAAACACCATATATTTT
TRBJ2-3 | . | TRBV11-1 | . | CASSGLGGDTQYF | TGTGCCAGCAGCGGACTAGGGGGAGATACGCAGTATTTT
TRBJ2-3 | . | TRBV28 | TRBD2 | CASSPGRGRADTQYF | TGTGCCAGCAGCCCGGGGAGGGGACGTGCAGATACGCAGTATTTT
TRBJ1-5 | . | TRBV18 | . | CASSPRQSNQPQHF | TGTGCCAGCTCACCGAGGCAGAGCAATCAGCCCCAGCATTTT
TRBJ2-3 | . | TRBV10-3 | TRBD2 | CAISSAGVEDTQYF | TGTGCCATCAGTTCTGCGGGGGTAGAGGATACGCAGTATTTT